This entry concerns a single T cell receptor beta chain. The target antigen is unknown. The source of the sample is a study of cytomegalovirus exposure and HLA in healthy donors. Overall study findings and caveats: The listing of approximately 160 TCR beta chains classed them as cytomegalovirus-associated.

This table comes from immunoSEQ multiplex PCR, and its TCRdb copy is limited to in-frame clones, with some not included. The sample lists under 70,000 clones, around 89% occurring once. Looked up from germline, CDR1 is SGHRS and CDR2 is YFSETQ. The CDR3 covers 15 residues. Between the trimmed V and J ends, which lost 1 base and 4 bases, there was a span of 12 bases. The receptor's source is a woman aged 18-30 years in good health and CMV-seronegative. The chain employs TRBV5-1 and TRBJ2-1; TRBD2 might be the D (5 bases). Sequencing used PBMCs. CDR3 sequence reads: CASSLYPSGYNEQFF. The CDR3 coding sequence is TGCGCCAGCAGCTTGTACCCGAGCGGTTACAATGAGCAGTTCTTC.